A selection of T cell receptor beta chains follows, all from one sample in a study of cytomegalovirus exposure and HLA in healthy donors. Clones were sequenced by immunoSEQ multiplex PCR, and TCRdb holds only the in-frame ones, with some missing. The table records about 200,000 clones, 70% to 85% of them present only once. The sequencing sample was made of PBMCs. These receptors came from a boy aged 2 to 10 in good health and CMV-seronegative. CDR3s include the opening cysteine and the closing phenylalanine or tryptophan. D genes are given only for firm matches. Clone size is shown for a subset of rows, as once, few, many or a class of expanded clone.

d_gene	abundance	v_gene	j_gene	CDR3nt	CDR3aa
-	once	TRBV18	TRBJ1-5	TGTGCCAGCTCACCGTCAGGGCATAGCAATCAGCCCCAGCATTTT	CASSPSGHSNQPQHF
-	-	TRBV7-9	TRBJ2-3	TGTGCCAGCAGTTGGGGGGGCCGGACAGATACGCAGTATTTT	CASSWGGRTDTQYF
TRBD1	-	TRBV27	TRBJ1-6	TGTGCCAGCAGTTTCCAGGGGGCCCAGTATAATTCACCCCTCCACTTT	CASSFQGAQYNSPLHF
-	once	TRBV2	TRBJ2-2	TGTGCCAGCAATAGTCAGGGGATTCTCGGGGAGCTGTTTTTT	CASNSQGILGELFF
TRBD2	-	TRBV10-3	TRBJ2-7	TGTGCCATCAGTGTCAGCGGGGAATTCTCCTACGAGCAGTACTTC	CAISVSGEFSYEQYF
-	once	TRBV7-9	TRBJ1-1	TGTGCCAGCAGCTTAGAGGCCGGGGGAAACACTGAAGCTTTCTTT	CASSLEAGGNTEAFF
-	-	TRBV9	TRBJ2-7	TGTGCCAGCAGCGCGGGTGACAGCTCCTACGAGCAGTACTTC	CASSAGDSSYEQYF
-	-	TRBV4-2	TRBJ1-2	TGTGCCAGCAGCCAAGAAACCTGGTATGGCCCCTATGGCTACACCTTC	CASSQETWYGPYGYTF
TRBD1	-	TRBV7-2	TRBJ1-2	TGTGCCAGCAGCCCCGACAGGGGTTCCTATGGCTACACCTTC	CASSPDRGSYGYTF
-	few	TRBV10-3	TRBJ1-5	TGTGCCATCAGAGAGGACAGTAATAGCAATCAGCCCCAGCATTTT	CAIREDSNSNQPQHF
-	-	TRBV11-2	TRBJ2-1	TGTGCCAGCTGTGTCGGGTCCTACAATGAGCAGTTCTTC	CASCVGSYNEQFF
-	-	TRBV11-2	TRBJ2-4	TGTGCCAGCAGCTTTCGACTGAAAAACATTCAGTACTTC	CASSFRLKNIQYF
-	few	TRBV6-5	TRBJ2-7	TGTGCCAGCAGTTACCAGACTAGCTCCTACGAGCAGTACTTC	CASSYQTSSYEQYF
-	-	TRBV11-1	TRBJ2-5	TGTGCCAGCAGCTTAGGAAGGGCTAGCTGGGAGACCCAGTACTTC	CASSLGRASWETQYF
-	-	TRBV4-1	TRBJ2-1	TGCGCCAGCCAACTAGTTCTTGGCAATGAGCAGTTCTTC	CASQLVLGNEQFF
-	-	TRBV11-2	TRBJ2-7	TGTGCCAGCAGCCTGCCCGAGGGAGGCGGTGGGTGGGCTTACGAGCAGTACTTC	CASSLPEGGGGWAYEQYF
TRBD1	-	TRBV19	TRBJ1-2	TGTGCCAGTAGTATCAGGACAGGGGATCAAATATCCTATGGCTACACCTTC	CASSIRTGDQISYGYTF
-	few	TRBV5-4	TRBJ2-5	TGTGCCAGCAGCTTGGCCCACAGGGAAGGAAAAGAGACCCAGTACTTC	CASSLAHREGKETQYF
TRBD2	-	TRBV9	TRBJ2-7	TGTGCCAGCAGCTTATACGACGGAGGAGCGGGGGAGCAGTACTTC	CASSLYDGGAGEQYF
-	few	TRBV23-1	TRBJ1-5	TGCGCCAACGCAGATAGAGGATCACATCAGCCCCAGCATTTT	CANADRGSHQPQHF
TRBD2	-	TRBV4-3	TRBJ2-3	TGCGCCAGCAGCCAAGACAAGCGGGGAGGGGCAGATACGCAGTATTTT	CASSQDKRGGADTQYF
-	-	TRBV4-2	TRBJ1-2	TGTGCCAGCAGCCCAGGACAGAGGGTTGATATCTATGGCTACACCTTC	CASSPGQRVDIYGYTF
TRBD1	-	TRBV15	TRBJ2-7	TGTGCCACCAGCAGAGGCACTACCGGGACAGACCTTTACGAGCAGTACTTC	CATSRGTTGTDLYEQYF